One and the same sample provided the 3 T cell receptor beta chains below, sequenced in a study of cytomegalovirus exposure and HLA in healthy donors. A multiplex PCR was run with 60 Vbeta primers and 13 Jbeta primers. Using immunoSEQ multiplex PCR, the repertoire was profiled, and TCRdb retains in-frame clones only, with some absent. The sample lists 74,000 or so clones, just over 75% occurring once. What was sequenced was PBMCs. The receptors derive from a man aged 45-65 years in good health and CMV-seropositive.

This sequence joins TRBV4-3 and TRBJ2-6; D is perhaps TRBD1 (6 bases). V dropped 3 bases and J dropped 6 bases, with 12 bases sitting between them. The V gene's germline CDR1 is LGHNA and CDR2 YSLEER. This CDR3 is 15 amino acids long. The CDR3 sequence is CASSQEQGKANVLTF. DNA for the CDR3: TGCGCCAGCAGCCAGGAACAGGGAAAGGCCAACGTCCTGACTTTC.

This clone was picked up one time. The chain couples TRBV9 to TRBJ2-1; TRBD2 is a possible D gene (5 bases). With 0 bases removed from V and 7 bases from J, the gap between germline ends came to 11 bases. CDR1 and CDR2 (germline): SGDLS, YYNGEE. The CDR3 has 14 amino acids. The CDR3 spells CASSVGSPGNEQFF. For the CDR3, the DNA is TGTGCCAGCAGCGTAGGCAGCCCGGGGAATGAGCAGTTCTTC.

The rearrangement links TRBV7-6 to TRBJ2-2; 9 nucleotides agree with TRBD2. CDR3 length: 18 residues. The V and J ends lost 2 bases and 2 bases, in that order; junction bases with no gene match: 9. CDR1 is SGHVS and CDR2 is FNYEAQ in the germline V gene. CDR3 in amino acids: CASSLISTSGDNTGELFF. The CDR3 nucleotides are TGTGCCAGCAGCTTAATATCGACTAGCGGAGATAACACCGGGGAGCTGTTTTTT. The complete variable domain, with remaining parts taken from reference TRBV7-6 and TRBJ2-2, reads GAGVSQSPRYKVTKRGQDVALRCDPISGHVSLYWYRQALGQGPEFLTYFNYEAQQDKSGLPNDRFSAERPEGSISTLTIQRTEQRDSAMYRCASSLISTSGDNTGELFFGEGSRLTVL.